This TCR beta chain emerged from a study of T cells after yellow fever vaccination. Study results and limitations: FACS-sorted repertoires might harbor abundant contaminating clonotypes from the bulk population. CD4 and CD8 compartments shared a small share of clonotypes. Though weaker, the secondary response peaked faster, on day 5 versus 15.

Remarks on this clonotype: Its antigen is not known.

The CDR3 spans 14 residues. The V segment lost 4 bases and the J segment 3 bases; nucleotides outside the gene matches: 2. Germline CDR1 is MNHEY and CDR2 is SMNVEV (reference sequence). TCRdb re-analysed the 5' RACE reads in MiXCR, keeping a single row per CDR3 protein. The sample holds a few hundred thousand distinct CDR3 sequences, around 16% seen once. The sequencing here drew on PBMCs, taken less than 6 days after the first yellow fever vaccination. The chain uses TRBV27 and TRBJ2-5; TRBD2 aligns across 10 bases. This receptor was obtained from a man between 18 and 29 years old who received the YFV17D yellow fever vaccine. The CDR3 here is CASSYLAGEETQYF. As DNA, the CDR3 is TGTGCCAGCAGTTATCTAGCGGGGGAAGAGACCCAGTACTTC.